This TCR beta chain derives from a study of PD-1 blockade in classical Hodgkin lymphoma. Each patient experienced a relapse that followed autologous stem cell transplantation, and brentuximab vedotin exposure varied. V lost 0 bases to trimming and J lost 6 bases; unmatched junction nucleotides: 7. Germline-derived CDR1 and CDR2 are SGHDN and FVKESK. CDR3 length: 16 amino acids. Profiled with immunoSEQ multiplex PCR; TCRdb holds only in-frame clones, not every one. The repertoire includes more than 140,000 clones, approximately 72% of them detected once, and roughly 9.2% sits in the top ten. This TCR derives from a human donor with classical Hodgkin lymphoma. The chain combines TRBV14 with TRBJ2-1; 8 bases map to TRBD2. The source was peripheral blood mononuclear cells (PBMCs), collected before the second cycle of nivolumab. The chain's CDR3 is CASSQDRREGRNEQFF. The CDR3 coding sequence is TGTGCCAGCAGCCAAGATCGACGGGAGGGCCGCAATGAGCAGTTCTTC.